Included here is one TCR beta chain sequence, with context. This sample stems from a study of blood T cell repertoires in COVID-19. Overall study context: Sources were T cells, B-cell-depleted T cells, or PBMCs; the material itself was cDNA or gDNA.

CDR1 is SQVTM, CDR2 ANQGSEA, per germline. V was clipped by 7 bases and J by 3 bases; unmatched bases: 5. There are 12 residues in the CDR3. How the authors handled the data: Amplification of reference gene primers provided the estimated nucleated cell counts. Profiling relied on immunoSEQ multiplex PCR, and the TCRdb table lists in-frame clones only, not all of them. Clonal size and the V and J genes are those of that table, whereas D and trimming came from the DNA. In the table there are some 240,000 clones, around 85% of which are singletons. The sample consisted of peripheral blood. The V and J genes are TRBV29-1 and TRBJ2-7, with 8 nucleotides matching TRBD1. This receptor was obtained from a woman older than 75 with acute or convalescent COVID-19. CDR3 region: CSAGTGFYEQYF. The CDR3 DNA reads as TGCAGCGCCGGGACAGGATTCTACGAGCAGTACTTC.